Each of the 24 T cell receptor beta chains below was sequenced from the same sample in a study of shared clonotypes between healthy human individuals. Positive CCR7 selection of CD45RO-negative cells yielded the naive CD8 cells, and terminally differentiated effector memory CD45RA+ cells were excluded. Clones were read by immunoSEQ multiplex PCR, and TCRdb kept only the in-frame ones, dropping some. Of hundreds of thousands of clones in the sample, 92% were seen once. The sample was naive CD8+ T cells sorted from blood. These receptors all come from a man aged 30 to 45 in good health.

The gene calls are TRBV6-5 and TRBJ2-1; 10 bases are shared with TRBD1. The V segment lost 5 bases and the J segment 6 bases; nucleotides outside the gene matches: 7. The V gene's germline CDR1 is MNHEY and CDR2 SVGAGI. The CDR3 loop spans 15 amino acids. The CDR3 loop is CASSMDRGWGNEQFF. The CDR3 region has the DNA TGTGCCAGCAGTATGGACAGGGGGTGGGGCAATGAGCAGTTCTTC.

Notes on this clone: Other DNA sequences of this sample code for an identical CDR3. This chain connects TRBV7-9 to TRBJ2-7, with TRBD2 matching over 12 bases. With 5 bases clipped from V and 4 bases from J, the junction kept 0 bases outside the gene matches. Germline values: CDR1 SEHNR, CDR2 FQNEAQ (reference sequence). The CDR3 has 13 amino acids. The CDR3 is CASSGTSGYEQYF. CDR3 DNA: TGTGCCAGCAGCGGGACTAGCGGGTACGAGCAGTACTTC.

The rearrangement links TRBV7-9 to TRBJ2-3; D is uncertain. The CDR3 loop spans 17 amino acids. Trimming stripped 1 base from V and 2 bases from J, with 16 bases between. Germline lookup yields CDR1 SEHNR and CDR2 FQNEAQ (reference sequence). The CDR3 spells CASSLGATRVDTDTQYF. CDR3 coding DNA: TGTGCCAGCAGCTTAGGGGCCACACGGGTCGACACAGATACGCAGTATTTT. The entire variable domain, with the rest obtained from reference TRBV7-9 and TRBJ2-3, is as follows: DTGVSQNPRHKITKRGQNVTFRCDPISEHNRLYWYRQTLGQGPEFLTYFQNEAQLEKSRLLSDRFSAERPKGSFSTLEIQRTEQGDSAMYLCASSLGATRVDTDTQYFGPGTRLTVL.

The chain employs TRBV29-1 and TRBJ2-2, with unresolved D. V was shortened by 0 bases and J by 3 bases, with 11 bases between the two germline ends. The germline V gene has CDR1 SQVTM and CDR2 ANQGSEA. The CDR3 extends over 15 amino acids. CDR3 bases: TGCAGCGTTGAAGATCGACACCGGGACACCGGGGAGCTGTTTTTT. It is translated as CSVEDRHRDTGELFF.

The rearrangement joins TRBV10-2 to TRBJ2-7; the match to TRBD2 covers 10 bases. CDR1 and CDR2 (germline): WSHSY, SAAADI. The CDR3 covers 16 residues. J gave up 5 bases and V 3 bases, and 10 bases lay outside the gene matches. DNA of the CDR3: TGCGCCAGCAGTGACACTAGCGGGATTATAATTGACGAGCAGTACTTC. It specifies CASSDTSGIIIDEQYF.

The chain uses TRBV29-1 and TRBJ2-7; 9 bases are shared with TRBD1. The germline gives CDR1 SQVTM, CDR2 ANQGSEA. This CDR3 spans 15 amino acids. Losses at the gene ends were 5 bases for V and 5 bases for J; bases not matched to a gene: 13. CDR3 in DNA: TGCAGCGTTCGGGTTCTCGGGACAGGGTCTGACGAGCAGTACTTC. Protein sequence: CSVRVLGTGSDEQYF.

The chain joins TRBV6-1 to TRBJ2-7; D is ambiguous. V was cut by 7 bases and J by 0 bases, with 10 bases left in between. The CDR3 is 13 residues long. Germline CDR1 is MNHNS and CDR2 is SASEGT. Here the CDR3 reads CASNSGYSYEQYF. The CDR3 bases are TGTGCCAGCAATTCTGGGTACTCCTACGAGCAGTACTTC.

V and J are TRBV28 and TRBJ2-5; 9 bases match TRBD1. Germline values: CDR1 MDHEN, CDR2 SYDVKM. The CDR3 has 15 amino acids. V shed 5 bases, J shed 5 bases, and the junction held 9 bases outside the gene matches. Here the CDR3 reads CASSRLDRGWETQYF. CDR3 sequence (DNA): TGTGCCAGCAGTAGACTGGACAGGGGCTGGGAGACCCAGTACTTC. Looking up the rest from reference TRBV28 and TRBJ2-5 gives the full variable domain: DVKVTQSSRYLVKRTGEKVFLECVQDMDHENMFWYRQDPGLGLRLIYFSYDVKMKEKGDIPEGYSVSREKKERFSLILESASTNQTSMYLCASSRLDRGWETQYFGPGTRLLVL.

The chain carries TRBV10-1 and TRBJ1-5, with D maybe TRBD1 (5 bases). Per the germline V gene, CDR1 is WNHNN and CDR2 is SYGVQD (reference sequence). The length of the CDR3 is 17 residues. Deletions cut 0 bases from V and 11 bases from J, with 23 bases between. Here the CDR3 reads CASSESIPSRPPGAQHF. The CDR3 coding sequence is TGCGCCAGCAGTGAGTCGATTCCATCCCGACCGCCGGGGGCCCAGCATTTT.

V gene TRBV6-5 combines with J gene TRBJ2-7; D call uncertain. V was cut by 11 bases and J by 5 bases, with 10 bases left in between. CDR1 is MNHEY and CDR2 is SVGAGI in the germline V gene. The CDR3 sequence is 10 residues long. Here the CDR3 reads CAAGPHEQYF. In DNA, the CDR3 is TGTGCCGCCGGGCCCCACGAGCAGTACTTC.

V gene TRBV6-1 combines with J gene TRBJ2-7, with no clear D. Per the germline V gene, CDR1 is MNHNS and CDR2 is SASEGT. Trimming took off 5 bases at V and 4 bases at J, with 12 bases between the two ends. The CDR3 length is 13 residues. CDR3 in DNA: TGTGCCAGCAGTCCCCAGGTAGAATACGAGCAGTACTTC. Amino acids: CASSPQVEYEQYF.

The rearrangement joins TRBV19 to TRBJ2-1, with 9 bases fitting TRBD1. The CDR3 has 14 residues. Germline assignment: CDR1 LNHDA and CDR2 SQIVND (reference sequence). V gave up 5 bases and J gave up 9 bases; unmatched junction bases: 8. The DNA of the CDR3 is TGTGCCAGTAGTCTCAGGACAGGGGTCAGTGAGCAGTTCTTC. It translates to CASSLRTGVSEQFF.

The genes are TRBV21-1 and TRBJ2-1; the table's D call of TRBD1 was not tested on the DNA. TRBV21-1 is termed a pseudogene. This CDR3 has 17 amino acids. This CDR3 is CASSNGRGWAPYNEQFF. DNA for the CDR3: TGTGCCAGCAGCAATGGCCGTGGGTGGGCACCTTACAATGAGCAGTTCTTC.

The chain uses TRBV2 and TRBJ2-1; D remains ambiguous. The germline V and J ends were trimmed by 4 bases and 3 bases, with 16 bases remaining between them. Germline values: CDR1 SNHLY, CDR2 FYNNEI. The CDR3 has 16 residues. The CDR3 spells CASSALDVNLYNEQFF. In DNA, the CDR3 is TGTGCCAGCAGTGCTCTGGACGTGAATCTCTACAATGAGCAGTTCTTC.

The gene calls are TRBV28 and TRBJ1-1; possibly TRBD1 for D (5 bases). This CDR3 has 12 residues. Germline loops: CDR1 MDHEN, CDR2 SYDVKM. Trimming removed 2 bases at V and 5 bases at J, with 6 bases between. CDR3 in amino acids: CASSLGATEAFF. Written as DNA, the CDR3 is TGTGCCAGCAGTTTAGGGGCGACTGAAGCTTTCTTT. The full variable domain, completed using reference TRBV28 and TRBJ1-1, is DVKVTQSSRYLVKRTGEKVFLECVQDMDHENMFWYRQDPGLGLRLIYFSYDVKMKEKGDIPEGYSVSREKKERFSLILESASTNQTSMYLCASSLGATEAFFGQGTRLTVV.

V and J are TRBV4-3 and TRBJ1-2; D possibly corresponds to TRBD1 (6 bases). The CDR3 is 16 residues long. CDR1 and CDR2 from the germline V gene are LGHNA and YSLEER. V was trimmed by 0 bases and J by 3 bases, leaving 14 bases between them. DNA of the CDR3: TGCGCCAGCAGCCAAGATCTTCCAGGGGACCACTATGGCTACACCTTC. This translates into CASSQDLPGDHYGYTF.

Regarding this clone: This same CDR3 is encoded by further DNA sequences in the sample. The chain combines TRBV27 with TRBJ2-1, with 7 positions matching TRBD2. This CDR3 contains 13 residues. V gave up 3 bases and J gave up 7 bases; unmatched junction bases: 3. Germline-derived CDR1 and CDR2 are MNHEY and SMNVEV (reference sequence). The CDR3 loop reads CASSLLGGNEQFF. CDR3 DNA: TGTGCCAGCAGTTTGCTCGGGGGGAATGAGCAGTTCTTC.

In this sample, this clone turned up once. The rearrangement joins TRBV7-9 to TRBJ2-1; D is ambiguous. The germline V gene has CDR1 SEHNR and CDR2 FQNEAQ (reference sequence). The CDR3 loop spans 12 amino acids. Trimming took off 2 bases at V and 8 bases at J, with 7 bases between the two ends. In DNA, the CDR3 is TGTGCCAGCAGCTTACAAGTGGATGAGCAGTTCTTC. It yields the protein CASSLQVDEQFF.

The chain has TRBV19 and TRBJ2-5, with a weak D call TRBD2 (5 bases). Deletions cut 3 bases from V and 5 bases from J, with 16 bases between. Per germline, CDR1 LNHDA and CDR2 SQIVND (reference sequence). The CDR3 has 15 residues. Here the CDR3 reads CASSMLVTGGETQYF. In nucleotides, the CDR3 is TGTGCCAGTAGTATGCTAGTTACGGGCGGGGAGACCCAGTACTTC.

The rearrangement joins TRBV6-6 to TRBJ2-2; D may be TRBD1 or TRBD2 (5 bases each). The germline gives CDR1 MNHNY, CDR2 SVGAGI (reference sequence). Trimming removed 2 bases from V and 6 bases from J, with 13 bases in between. The CDR3 length is 15 residues. As DNA, the CDR3 is TGTGCCAGCAGTTACACCCCGGGGCTAGCCGGGGAGCTGTTTTTT. It is translated as CASSYTPGLAGELFF.

This rearrangement joins TRBV29-1 to TRBJ2-5, with D unclear. CDR1 SQVTM and CDR2 ANQGSEA come from the germline V gene. The V end was cut by 0 bases, the J end by 5 bases, with 4 bases between. The CDR3 extends over 11 amino acids. The CDR3 DNA reads TGCAGCGTTGAAGAATGGGAGACCCAGTACTTC. It specifies CSVEEWETQYF.

Of note for this clone: At the DNA level, this CDR3 is encoded by other sequences in the same sample as well. The chain employs TRBV29-1 and TRBJ1-1; D gene ambiguous. The germline V gene encodes CDR1 SQVTM and CDR2 ANQGSEA. V lost 6 bases, J lost 4 bases, and 6 bases lay in between. The CDR3 extends over 10 amino acids. DNA for the CDR3: TGCAGCGTCTGGGGCACTGAAGCTTTCTTT. Translated, it gives CSVWGTEAFF.

This chain joins TRBV9 and TRBJ2-6; TRBD1 might be the D (6 bases). CDR3 size: 18 residues. In germline, CDR1 is SGDLS, CDR2 YYNGEE. V dropped 3 bases and J dropped 0 bases, with 16 bases sitting between them. The CDR3 sequence: CASSGDGGHISGANVLTF. The CDR3 DNA reads TGTGCCAGCAGCGGAGATGGGGGACACATCTCTGGGGCCAACGTCCTGACTTTC. The full variable domain, in which reference TRBV9 and TRBJ2-6 provide the parts outside the CDR3, is DSGVTQTPKHLITATGQRVTLRCSPRSGDLSVYWYQQSLDQGLQFLIQYYNGEERAKGNILERFSAQQFPDLHSELNLSSLELGDSALYFCASSGDGGHISGANVLTFGAGSRLTVL.

The chain is built from TRBV11-2 and TRBJ2-2; 9 bases match TRBD2. The V gene's germline CDR1 is SGHAT and CDR2 FQNNGV. Trimming removed 1 base from V and 6 bases from J; junction bases left unmatched: 3. This CDR3 has 15 residues. CDR3 sequence (DNA): TGTGCCAGCAGCTTAGTAGCGGGAGTTGCCGGGGAGCTGTTTTTT. Translated: CASSLVAGVAGELFF.